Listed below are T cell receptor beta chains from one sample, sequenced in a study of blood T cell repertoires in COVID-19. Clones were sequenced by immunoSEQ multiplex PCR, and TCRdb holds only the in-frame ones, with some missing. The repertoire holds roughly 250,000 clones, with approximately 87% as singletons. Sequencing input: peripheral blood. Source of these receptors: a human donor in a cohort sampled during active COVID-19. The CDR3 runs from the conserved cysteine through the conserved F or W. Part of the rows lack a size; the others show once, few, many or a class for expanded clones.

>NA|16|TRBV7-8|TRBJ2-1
CASSSRQGRSYNEQFF
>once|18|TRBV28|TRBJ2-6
CAITDRGKATSGANVLTF
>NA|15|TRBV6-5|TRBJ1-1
CASKGQGVLNTEAFF
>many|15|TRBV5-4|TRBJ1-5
CASSSGIEGNQPQHF
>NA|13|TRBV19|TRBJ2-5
CASSRHLQETQYF
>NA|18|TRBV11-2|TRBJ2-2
CASSLVYQTYFNTGELFF
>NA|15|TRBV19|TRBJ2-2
CASSISGGNTGELFF
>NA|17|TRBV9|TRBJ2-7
CASSVDPMEGIAYEQYF
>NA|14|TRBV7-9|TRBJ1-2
CASSSTGGLTGYTF
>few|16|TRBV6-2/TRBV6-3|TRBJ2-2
CASSHLAGGHTGELFF
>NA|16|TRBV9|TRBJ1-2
CASSPDPGTGGYGYTF
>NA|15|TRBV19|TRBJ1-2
CASSRDRELGYGYTF
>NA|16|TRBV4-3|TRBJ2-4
CATSQRGGIGKNIQYF
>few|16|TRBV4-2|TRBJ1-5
CASSPEGQGASQPQHF
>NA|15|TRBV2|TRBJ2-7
CASSVDRGPLYEQYF
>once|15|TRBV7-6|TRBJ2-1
CASSLALAGGREQFF
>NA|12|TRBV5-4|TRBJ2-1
CASSWETGGLFF
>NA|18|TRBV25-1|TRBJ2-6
CASSGRVKTDSGANVLTF